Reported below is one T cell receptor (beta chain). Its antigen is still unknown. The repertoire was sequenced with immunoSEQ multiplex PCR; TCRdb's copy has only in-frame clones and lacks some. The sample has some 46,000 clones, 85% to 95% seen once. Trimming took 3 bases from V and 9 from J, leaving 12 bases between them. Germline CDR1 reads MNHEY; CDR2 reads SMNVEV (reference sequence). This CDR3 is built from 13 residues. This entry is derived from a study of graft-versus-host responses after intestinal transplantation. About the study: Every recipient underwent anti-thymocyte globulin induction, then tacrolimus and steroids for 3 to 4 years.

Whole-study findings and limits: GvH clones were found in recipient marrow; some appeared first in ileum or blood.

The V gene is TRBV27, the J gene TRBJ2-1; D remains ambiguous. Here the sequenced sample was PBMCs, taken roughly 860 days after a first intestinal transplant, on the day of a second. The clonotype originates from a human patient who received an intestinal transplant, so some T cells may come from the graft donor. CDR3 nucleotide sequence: TGTGCCAGCAGTTTGTCACCACCTCGTGAGCAGTTCTTC. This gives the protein CASSLSPPREQFF.